The entry that follows covers one TCR beta chain sequence. Antigen: not known. The source of the sample is a study of T cell responses to AZD1222 COVID-19 vaccine. The CDR3 sequence is 15 residues long. Germline V gene sequence: CDR1 MGHRA, CDR2 YSYEKL. Trimming removed 0 bases from V and 5 bases from J, with 11 bases in between. General study results and limits: Nearly half of spike-specific TCRs reportedly target unmutated variant regions.

Repertoires were generated with immunoSEQ multiplex PCR, while TCRdb's copy carries only in-frame clones and drops some. The sample includes 100,000 or so clones, more than 75% of them seen just once. The clonotype originates from an adult in good health. The specimen comprised peripheral blood, sampled on day 0 of AZD1222 vaccination. This chain links TRBV4-1 with TRBJ1-5; no clear D gene. The CDR3 DNA is TGCGCCAGCAGCCAAGACTGGCCAGTCGATCAGCCCCAGCATTTT. It encodes CASSQDWPVDQPQHF.